This TCR beta chain is from a study of beta chain features in type 1 diabetes. A word on this clone: Its antigen remains unknown.

Expressed TCRB transcripts got sequenced, as all isolated RNA was reverse transcribed. Clones were read by immunoSEQ multiplex PCR, and TCRdb kept only the in-frame ones, dropping some. The sample has 600,000 to 750,000 clones; around an eighth are singletons. CD4+ naive, central memory, regulatory and stem cell-like memory cells were sorted via CD45RO/CCR7/CD25/CD127/CD95/CD27. Findings and caveats of the study: Within each of all four CD4+ subsets, Type 1 diabetes patients had TCRB CDR3s that were moderately but significantly shorter. Fewer insertions but more deletions were seen at VDJ junctions in type 1 diabetes patients. cDNA-based sequencing might over-represent cells highly expressing TCR. Whether TCRB rearrangement is influenced by HLA type was left unresolved in this analysis.

The CDR3 is 15 residues long. CDR1 is MNHEY, CDR2 SMNVEV, per germline (reference sequence). Between the trimmed V and J ends, which lost 8 bases and 7 bases, there was a span of 18 bases. The sequence derives from a man under 40 with type 1 diabetes. Input material: naive CD4+ T cells from blood. The chain carries TRBV27 and TRBJ1-6; D remains unclear. This chain's CDR3 is CASGPTENLNSPLHF. CDR3 coding DNA: TGTGCCAGCGGCCCTACAGAGAACTTAAATTCACCCCTCCACTTT.